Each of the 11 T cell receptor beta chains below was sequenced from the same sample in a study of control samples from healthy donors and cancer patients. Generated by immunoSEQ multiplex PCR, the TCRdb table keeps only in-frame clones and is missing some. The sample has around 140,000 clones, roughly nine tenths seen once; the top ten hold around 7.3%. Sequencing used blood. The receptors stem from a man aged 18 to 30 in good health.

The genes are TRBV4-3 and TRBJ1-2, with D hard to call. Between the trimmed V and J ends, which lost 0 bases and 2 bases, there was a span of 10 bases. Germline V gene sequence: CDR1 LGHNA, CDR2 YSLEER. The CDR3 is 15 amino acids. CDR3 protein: CASSQDLPLNYGYTF. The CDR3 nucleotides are TGCGCCAGCAGCCAAGATCTTCCGCTAAACTATGGCTACACCTTC.

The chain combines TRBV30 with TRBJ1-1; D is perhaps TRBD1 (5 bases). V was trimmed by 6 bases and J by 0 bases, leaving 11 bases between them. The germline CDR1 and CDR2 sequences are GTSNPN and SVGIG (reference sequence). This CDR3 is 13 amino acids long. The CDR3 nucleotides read TGTGCCTGTCCGGGACCGGTGAACACTGAAGCTTTCTTT. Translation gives CACPGPVNTEAFF. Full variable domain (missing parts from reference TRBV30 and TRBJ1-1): SQTIHQWPATLVQPVGSPLSLECTVEGTSNPNLYWYRQAAGRGLQLLFYSVGIGQISSEVPQNLSASRPQDRQFILSSKKLLLSDSGFYLCACPGPVNTEAFFGQGTRLTVV.

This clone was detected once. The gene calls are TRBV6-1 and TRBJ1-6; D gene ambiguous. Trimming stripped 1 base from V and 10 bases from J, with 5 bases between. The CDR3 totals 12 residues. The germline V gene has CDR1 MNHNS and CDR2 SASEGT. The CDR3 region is CASSEGASPLHF. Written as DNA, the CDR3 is TGTGCCAGCAGTGAAGGGGCGTCACCCCTCCACTTT.

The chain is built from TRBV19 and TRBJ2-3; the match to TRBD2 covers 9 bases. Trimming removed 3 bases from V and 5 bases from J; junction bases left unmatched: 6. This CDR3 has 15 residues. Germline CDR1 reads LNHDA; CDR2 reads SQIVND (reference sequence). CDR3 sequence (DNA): TGTGCCAGTAGTATTAGCGGGGGAGTAGGAGATACGCAGTATTTT. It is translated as CASSISGGVGDTQYF. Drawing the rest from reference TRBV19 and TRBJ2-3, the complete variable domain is DGGITQSPKYLFRKEGQNVTLSCEQNLNHDAMYWYRQDPGQGLRLIYYSQIVNDFQKGDIAEGYSVSREKKESFPLTVTSAQKNPTAFYLCASSISGGVGDTQYFGPGTRLTVL.

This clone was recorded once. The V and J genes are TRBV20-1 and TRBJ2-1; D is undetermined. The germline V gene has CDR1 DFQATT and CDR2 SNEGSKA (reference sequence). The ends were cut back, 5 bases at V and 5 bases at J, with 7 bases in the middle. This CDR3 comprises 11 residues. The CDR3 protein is CSALDHNEQFF. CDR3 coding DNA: TGCAGTGCTTTGGACCACAATGAGCAGTTCTTC.

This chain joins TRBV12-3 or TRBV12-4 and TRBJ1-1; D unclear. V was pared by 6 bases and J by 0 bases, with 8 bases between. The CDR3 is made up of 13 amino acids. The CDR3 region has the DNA TGTGCCAGCAGACCTACAATGAACACTGAAGCTTTCTTT. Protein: CASRPTMNTEAFF.

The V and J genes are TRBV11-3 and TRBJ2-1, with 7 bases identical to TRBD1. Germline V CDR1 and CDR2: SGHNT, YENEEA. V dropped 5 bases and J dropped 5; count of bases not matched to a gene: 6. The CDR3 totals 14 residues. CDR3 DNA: TGTGCCAGCAGCAGAGGACAGGATAACAATGAGCAGTTCTTC. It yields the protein CASSRGQDNNEQFF. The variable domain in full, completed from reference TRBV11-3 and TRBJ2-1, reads EAGVVQSPRYKIIEKKQPVAFWCNPISGHNTLYWYLQNLGQGPELLIRYENEEAVDDSQLPKDRFSAERLKGVDSTLKIQPAELGDSAVYLCASSRGQDNNEQFFGPGTRLTVL.

Here the CDR3 reads CASSPTGRYNEQFF. The CDR3 DNA reads as TGTGCCAGCAGTCCCACGGGTAGATACAATGAGCAGTTCTTC. The V gene is TRBV27, the J gene TRBJ2-1, with D hard to call. Germline V lookup: CDR1 MNHEY, CDR2 SMNVEV (reference sequence). Deletions cut 5 bases from V and 4 bases from J, with 12 bases between. CDR3 size: 14 residues.

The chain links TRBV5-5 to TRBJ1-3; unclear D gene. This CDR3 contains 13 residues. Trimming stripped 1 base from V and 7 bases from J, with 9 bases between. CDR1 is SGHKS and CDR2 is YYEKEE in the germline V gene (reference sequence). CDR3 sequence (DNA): TGTGCCAGCAGCTTGTTGGCGCAGAACACCATATATTTT. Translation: CASSLLAQNTIYF.

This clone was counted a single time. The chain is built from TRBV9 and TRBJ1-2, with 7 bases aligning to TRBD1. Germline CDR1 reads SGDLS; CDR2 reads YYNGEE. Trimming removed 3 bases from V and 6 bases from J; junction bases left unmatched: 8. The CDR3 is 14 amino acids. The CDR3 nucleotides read TGTGCCAGCAGCGGGAGGGGGCGCCAAAATGGCTACACCTTC. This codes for CASSGRGRQNGYTF.

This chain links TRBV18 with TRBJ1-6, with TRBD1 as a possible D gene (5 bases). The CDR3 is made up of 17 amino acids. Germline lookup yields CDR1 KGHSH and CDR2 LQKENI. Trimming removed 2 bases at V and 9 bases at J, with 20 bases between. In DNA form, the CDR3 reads TGTGCCAGCTCACCAGGAACGGGACTTCGAGGGAGTTCACCCCTCCACTTT. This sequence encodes CASSPGTGLRGSSPLHF.